These 20 T cell receptor beta chains came from one sample sequenced in a study of glioma-infiltrating T cells after dendritic cell vaccination. Time point indicated: after dendritic cell vaccination, including at tumor progression/relapse. The data were produced by immunoSEQ multiplex PCR, yet TCRdb's version contains in-frame clones alone and is incomplete. There are over 90,000 clones in the sample; 65% to 85% occur only once, and roughly 5.3% lies in the top ten. The input for sequencing was blood, taken after dendritic cell vaccination. These receptors all come from a human donor with glioblastoma.

This clone was found once. The chain couples TRBV18 to TRBJ2-3; 11 nucleotides agree with TRBD2. V lost 3 bases to trimming and J lost 4 bases; unmatched junction nucleotides: 3. This CDR3 has 15 residues. Germline V lookup: CDR1 KGHSH, CDR2 LQKENI. Here the CDR3 reads CASSPRLAGSDTQYF. The CDR3, as DNA: TGTGCCAGCTCACCGAGACTAGCGGGGTCAGATACGCAGTATTTT.

This chain uses TRBV6-1 with TRBJ1-5, with 8 positions matching TRBD1. V lost 5 bases, J lost 6 bases, and 9 bases stayed unmatched. Germline lookup yields CDR1 MNHNS and CDR2 SASEGT. The CDR3 consists of 15 residues. Written as DNA, the CDR3 is TGTGCCAGCAGTTTCGACAGGGGCGTCCGTCAGCCCCAGCATTTT. This translates into CASSFDRGVRQPQHF.

This clone came up once. The chain uses TRBV11-2 and TRBJ2-3, with TRBD1 as a possible D gene (6 bases). V lost 1 base and J lost 2, with 13 bases in between. This CDR3 contains 16 residues. CDR1 and CDR2 from the germline V gene are SGHAT and FQNNGV. In DNA form, the CDR3 reads TGTGCCAGCAGCTTAGGTTTGGGACAAAACACAGATACGCAGTATTTT. This sequence encodes CASSLGLGQNTDTQYF.

This clone has only one observation. This chain joins TRBV5-1 and TRBJ2-7, with 9 bases identical to TRBD2. This CDR3 is 15 amino acids long. Germline CDR1 is SGHRS and CDR2 is YFSETQ. Germline trimming cut 4 bases from V and 3 bases from J; bases unmatched to any gene: 8. CDR3 nucleotide sequence: TGCGCCAGCAGCCCCGGACTAGCGAAAAACTACGAGCAGTACTTC. Translation: CASSPGLAKNYEQYF.

The chain recombines TRBV5-5 with TRBJ2-1; 14 nucleotides line up with TRBD2. Germline CDR1 reads SGHKS; CDR2 reads YYEKEE (reference sequence). The trim removed 7 bases at V and 10 bases at J, leaving 10 bases unmatched. The length of the CDR3 is 15 residues. The CDR3 here is CASALEGLAGEEQFF. The CDR3 nucleotides read TGTGCCAGCGCCCTCGAGGGACTAGCGGGAGAAGAGCAGTTCTTC. The full variable domain, its missing parts supplied by reference TRBV5-5 and TRBJ2-1, is DAGVTQSPTHLIKTRGQQVTLRCSPISGHKSVSWYQQVLGQGPQFIFQYYEKEERGRGNFPDRFSARQFPNYSSELNVNALLLGDSALYLCASALEGLAGEEQFFGPGTRLTVL.

V usage is TRBV27 and J usage is TRBJ1-6; 8 bases fit TRBD1. This CDR3 spans 19 amino acids. Trimming took 5 bases from V and 9 from J; bases not matched to a gene: 21. Germline CDR1 reads MNHEY; CDR2 reads SMNVEV (reference sequence). In DNA form, the CDR3 reads TGTGCCAGCAGTCCGAACCCACTCCTCTCCGGGACAGGTAGTTCACCCCTCCACTTT. This sequence encodes CASSPNPLLSGTGSSPLHF.

The chain couples TRBV7-3 to TRBJ2-1; no reliable D call. Germline V gives CDR1 SGHTA, CDR2 FQGTGA. V lost 5 bases and J 8 bases, leaving 13 bases between the germline ends. This CDR3 contains 13 residues. CDR3 sequence: CASSLLPSHEQFF. The CDR3 DNA reads TGTGCCAGCAGCCTCCTCCCGTCCCATGAGCAGTTCTTC.

This chain connects TRBV10-2 to TRBJ2-7; possibly TRBD1 for D (6 bases). The CDR3 has 14 amino acids. V lost 7 bases, J lost 4 bases, and 17 bases lay in between. The germline gives CDR1 WSHSY, CDR2 SAAADI. CDR3: CASTQPGTQYEQYF. CDR3 bases: TGCGCCAGCACTCAGCCCGGGACACAATACGAGCAGTACTTC.

The rearrangement uses TRBV25-1 and TRBJ1-5, with a possible D match to TRBD1 (6 bases). CDR1 is MGHDK, CDR2 SYGVNS, per germline. V was cut by 11 bases and J by 0 bases, with 14 bases left in between. This CDR3 has 14 amino acids. CDR3 nucleotide sequence: TGTGCCCACTCAGGGGTGCATAGCAATCAGCCCCAGCATTTT. It translates to CAHSGVHSNQPQHF.

V is TRBV5-1 and J is TRBJ2-2; the D gene is possibly TRBD2 (6 bases). The CDR3 extends over 15 amino acids. Germline V gene lookup returns CDR1 SGHRS and CDR2 YFSETQ. Trimming shortened V by 6 bases and J by 3 bases, and 15 bases separated the two germline ends. The CDR3 bases are TGCGCCAGCAACGGAGGGTCTAGCTACACCGGGGAGCTGTTTTTT. Its protein is CASNGGSSYTGELFF.

The CDR3 spells CASSAGTVGTDTQYF. The CDR3 nucleotides read TGCGCCAGCAGCGCCGGGACTGTTGGTACAGATACGCAGTATTTT. The J gene is TRBJ2-3, the V gene TRBV5-1, with D possibly matching TRBD2 (6 bases). There are 15 residues in the CDR3. V lost 4 bases and J lost 3, with 15 bases in between. From germline, CDR1 is SGHRS and CDR2 YFSETQ.

This chain joins TRBV5-4 and TRBJ2-7; D possibly corresponds to TRBD1 (6 bases). Germline V gene lookup returns CDR1 SGHNT and CDR2 YYREEE (reference sequence). This CDR3 has 14 residues. V shed 4 bases and J shed 6 bases, with 17 bases lying between them. The CDR3: CASSRQGYLSEQYF. CDR3 sequence (DNA): TGTGCCAGCAGCCGGCAGGGGTACTTAAGCGAGCAGTACTTC.

There are a few counts of this clone. The V call is TRBV2, the J call TRBJ2-7; possible D gene TRBD2, 5 bases. Germline V CDR1 and CDR2: SNHLY, FYNNEI. The CDR3 length is 14 residues. V gave up 5 bases and J gave up 6 bases, with 17 bases separating them. The CDR3 here is CASSIRWGVGEQYF. CDR3 nucleotide sequence: TGTGCCAGCAGTATACGGTGGGGAGTGGGCGAGCAGTACTTC.

The chain has TRBV5-6 and TRBJ1-5, with 8 bases that match TRBD1. Germline V CDR1 and CDR2: SGHDT, YYEEEE. V lost 4 bases to trimming and J lost 3 bases; unmatched junction nucleotides: 9. The CDR3 sequence is 16 residues long. DNA for the CDR3: TGTGCCAGCAGCACCCGGACAGGGTATTCCAATCAGCCCCAGCATTTT. Its protein product is CASSTRTGYSNQPQHF.

The chain has TRBV2 and TRBJ2-2; D may be TRBD2 (7 bases). Germline V gene data show CDR1 as SNHLY and CDR2 as FYNNEI. Trimming removed 2 bases from V and 5 bases from J, with 12 bases in between. The CDR3 length is 15 residues. CDR3 nucleotides: TGTGCCAGCAGTGAAACCAGGGGAGGGACCGGGGAGCTGTTTTTT. Its protein product is CASSETRGGTGELFF.

This rearrangement joins TRBV10-3 to TRBJ1-1; no reliable D call. The CDR3 has 13 amino acids. V lost 7 bases and J 4 bases, leaving 13 bases between the germline ends. Per the germline V gene, CDR1 is ENHRY and CDR2 is SYGVKD. The CDR3 DNA follows: TGTGCCATCACTACTCTAATTGGCACTGAAGCTTTCTTT. This codes for CAITTLIGTEAFF.

The chain couples TRBV30 to TRBJ1-6; D is unresolved. CDR3 length: 14 residues. The ends were cut back, 3 bases at V and 7 bases at J, with 13 bases in the middle. Per the germline V gene, CDR1 is GTSNPN and CDR2 is SVGIG (reference sequence). The CDR3 region is CAWSPAWRNSPLHF. In DNA, the CDR3 is TGTGCCTGGAGCCCGGCCTGGAGAAATTCACCCCTCCACTTT.

This chain connects TRBV10-3 to TRBJ2-3, with 9 bases lining up with TRBD2. Unmatched junction bases numbered 4, after V lost 3 bases and J lost 3 bases. The CDR3 extends over 15 amino acids. CDR1 is ENHRY, CDR2 SYGVKD, per germline. CDR3 coding DNA: TGTGCCATCAGTGAAGGCGGGGGGGGAACAGATACGCAGTATTTT. It specifies CAISEGGGGTDTQYF.

The rearrangement uses TRBV6-5 and TRBJ1-1, with a weak D call TRBD1 (5 bases). V shed 4 bases and J shed 1 base, with 13 bases lying between them. Germline values: CDR1 MNHEY, CDR2 SVGAGI. This CDR3 contains 15 residues. This CDR3 reads CASSWQGSANTEAFF. The CDR3 nucleotides are TGTGCCAGCAGTTGGCAGGGTTCTGCGAACACTGAAGCTTTCTTT.

This clone was found a few times. The chain uses TRBV5-6 and TRBJ1-5, with D possibly TRBD1 on 5 matching bases. Per the germline V gene, CDR1 is SGHDT and CDR2 is YYEEEE. This CDR3 has 16 amino acids. V lost 4 bases, J lost 5 bases, and 19 bases lay in between. The CDR3 sequence is CASSALGRVEDQPQHF. The CDR3 region has the DNA TGTGCCAGCAGCGCGCTCGGCAGGGTCGAGGATCAGCCCCAGCATTTT.